This record looks at one T cell receptor delta chain sequence and its context. Its antigen specificity is not known. Per-base quality was not reported, and no clone a single base away is much larger than it. V and J are trimmed by 7 bases and 2 bases, and the gene matches miss 29 bases of the junction. The germline V gene provides CDR1 GEAIGNYY and CDR2 EKD. The CDR3 runs 21 residues from the cysteine to the phenylalanine. The sequence is cut down to CDR3 DNA, 63 bases in frame from base 1. The sample originates from a study of Vδ1+ human thymocytes (dated by TCRdb to 2016 to 2019). Background on the whole study: As a data resource, the study described the mRNA-level TRG and TRD CDR3 repertoires of highly purified Vdelta1+ thymocytes obtained from young children. Validation of the multiplex-based CDR3 amplicon strategy against 5'RACE-based CDR3 amplicon generation methods had been performed previously.

RNA was isolated using the RNeasy mini kit, and reverse transcription was performed with Superscript III. CDR3 amplicons were generated by multiplex PCR with pooled V-gene forward primers and a constant-region reverse primer carrying Illumina adaptor overhangs. After gel purification, the amplicons were indexed with Nextera index primers over eight extra PCR cycles and then purified using AMPure XP beads. Sequencing of the libraries was done on an Illumina MiSeq using paired-end 250 bp reads, dual indexing and an approximately 21% PhiX spike-in. In the authors' own workflow: FastQC was used to check read quality, and ea-utils fastq-join was used to merge TRG read pairs. Annotation of sequences was performed with IMGT/HighV-QUEST, only productive sequences with unambiguous V-gene assignment were retained, and clonotypes were defined by identical CDR3 sequence. Downstream analysis used VDJtools 1.1.1, tcR 2.2.3, Treemap and vegan Shannon diversity in R 3.4.4. The public reads were reprocessed by TCRdb using CATT, and rows of matching DNA were later combined. Here the V and J calls rest on TCRdb's processing, not on the authors' analysis. Across this sample there are 23,000 or so delta-chain clones, with more than 6% seen only once. Jointly, the top ten make up roughly 1% of the sample.

What the authors observed across the whole study: Because unexpected Vdelta2 sequences could lead to misinterpretation of bulk repertoire data, the authors recommended using highly purified populations and single-cell validation. Because no clustering by age or sex was observed, donors were not stratified by these variables in the analyses. Even though sort purity was high, around 20% of thymic TRD sequences were Vdelta2 (and few were Vdelta3), which was not the case for the peripheral blood Vdelta1+ controls. Many TRG clonotypes were found to be shared between donors (up to about 6.9x10^3), whereas TRD repertoires were found to be essentially private (max roughly 120 shared). In contrast to oligoclonal peripheral blood repertoires, thymic TRG and TRD repertoires appeared to be highly polyclonal with Gaussian CDR3 length distributions.

Thymic samples were depleted of alphabeta T cells, then CD3+ TCRVdelta1+ TCRVdelta2- thymocytes were FACS-sorted. A purity of about 96% to 99.6% was achieved for sorted Vdelta1+ thymocytes. Thymic specimens came from under 10 paediatric patients undergoing corrective cardiac surgery, aged from roughly 5 days to 15 months. Thymic tissue was dispersed, and mononuclear cells were isolated on a Histopaque-1077 density gradient. Staining used anti-TCRVdelta1 clone TS8.2, anti-TCRVdelta2 clone B6, anti-CD3 clone HIT3a and anti-TCRalphabeta clone IP26 antibodies. Recombination linked TRDV2 to TRDJ1, with 8 bases aligning to TRDD3. The receptor comes from a girl less than two years old who had congenital heart surgery. Sequenced input: Vdelta1+ gamma-delta thymocytes from the thymus. Per the publication, the cell subset or site label means: FACS-sorted CD3+ TCRalphabeta- TCRVdelta1+ TCRVdelta2- thymocytes. The DNA reads TGTGCCTGCCTCATTCCCGATGTACTGGGGGCCATTCCGCCGGGGACCGATAAACTCATCTTT. It translates to CACLIPDVLGAIPPGTDKLIF.